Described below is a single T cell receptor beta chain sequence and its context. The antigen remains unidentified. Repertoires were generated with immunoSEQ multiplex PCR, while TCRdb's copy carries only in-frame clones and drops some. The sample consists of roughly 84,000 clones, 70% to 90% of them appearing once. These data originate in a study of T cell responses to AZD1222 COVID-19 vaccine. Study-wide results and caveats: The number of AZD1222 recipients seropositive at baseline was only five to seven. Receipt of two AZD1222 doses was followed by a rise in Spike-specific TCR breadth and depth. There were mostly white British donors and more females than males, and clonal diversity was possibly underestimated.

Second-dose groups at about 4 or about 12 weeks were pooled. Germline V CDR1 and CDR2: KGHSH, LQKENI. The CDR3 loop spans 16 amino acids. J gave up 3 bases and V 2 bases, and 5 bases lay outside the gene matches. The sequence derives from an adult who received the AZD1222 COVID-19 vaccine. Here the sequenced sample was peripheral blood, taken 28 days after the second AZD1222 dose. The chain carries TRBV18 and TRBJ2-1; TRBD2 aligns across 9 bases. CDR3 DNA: TGTGCCAGCTCACCAGCCCTAGCGGGGCGCTACAATGAGCAGTTCTTC. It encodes CASSPALAGRYNEQFF.